This T cell receptor (beta chain) comes out of a study of blood T cell repertoires in COVID-19. Study-wide background: The origin of the acute and convalescent COVID-19 samples was the United States, Italy and Spain.

Germline CDR1 reads SGDLS; CDR2 reads YYNGEE. The CDR3 extends over 15 amino acids. V was pared by 4 bases and J by 3 bases, with 5 bases of the junction left unmatched. This table comes from immunoSEQ multiplex PCR, and its TCRdb copy is limited to in-frame clones, with some not included. Of 270,000 or so clones listed, over 80% are singletons. This chain links TRBV9 with TRBJ2-5, with 11 positions matching TRBD1. The TCR was taken from a woman between 25 and 40 years old with acute COVID-19. The sample taken for sequencing was PBMCs or T cells enriched from blood (not recorded which). The CDR3 is CASSNTGQGEETQYF. In nucleotides, the CDR3 is TGTGCCAGCAGCAACACGGGACAGGGGGAAGAGACCCAGTACTTC.